The following is a T cell receptor beta chain sequence with its context. What this receptor recognizes is not known. Per-nucleotide qualities are absent, and no much larger clonotype sits a single base away. The sample is drawn from a study of cytomegalovirus exposure and HLA in healthy donors (TCRdb year 2017). Looking at the study overall: An earlier analysis of roughly 500 of the donors reported 250 to 300 Gb of sequence data and some 120 million unique TCR beta sequences from 150 million to 200 million T cells. Roughly 310 gigabases of sequencing data and approximately 93 million unique TCR sequences were included in an early release covering roughly 600 HLA-typed donors. The genetic ancestry cluster associated with self-reported Caucasian donors included 80% to 90% of the 350 to 500 genotyped donors. The study was designed to test whether signatures of past pathogen exposure could be identified by cataloging public T cell receptors. The T cell repertoires of about 700 subjects were profiled by immunosequencing and related to cytomegalovirus serostatus. Along with the approximately 650-subject first cohort, a separate validation cohort of over a hundred different subjects was used. To predict cytomegalovirus infection status, the study combined high-throughput TCR immunosequencing, statistical association of individual TCRs with disease status, and machine learning. A later analysis re-analyzed previously published TCR beta repertoires from roughly 690 donors and added high-resolution HLA genotyping to study TCR occurrence patterns. In the later analysis, no new phenotypic data were used to find candidate immune exposures; instead, reliance was placed on TCR beta sequences and their occurrence across donors. In an earlier analysis of roughly 540 of the donors, high-throughput TCR beta sequencing was used to judge whether each TCR beta V gene segment behaved as functional or pseudogenic. Donor age, sex, ethnicity and CMV serostatus were compiled alongside the repertoire data. A later genetic analysis took genome-wide SNP genotypes for 398 of the 666 donors and used that subset as a discovery cohort. All discovery cohort repertoires had been generated using a single sequencing platform. Class I and class II HLA loci were covered by the typing at four-digit resolution. Typing coverage varied by locus: roughly 620-630 donors for A, B, C, DRB1 and DQB1; roughly 520 for DQA1; more than 600 for DPA1; under 490 for DPB1. Roughly 5 DR-DQ haplotypes were handled as single units for association and clustering, since linkage in the cohort was strong. Among some 400 genotyped donors of the cohort, an average of approximately 240,000 unique TCR beta nucleotide sequences were sequenced per donor, around 20% of them non-productive.

Trimming removed 3 bases from V and 4 bases from J, leaving 15 bases between the germline ends. From the cysteine through the phenylalanine, the CDR3 covers 14 amino acids. Only the CDR3 DNA is retained, 42 bases long and in frame from the first base. CDR1 and CDR2 were assigned from the germline V gene (reference sequence) as GTSNPN and SVGIG. The investigation overall reported the following: In a later analysis, HLA-associated TCR beta chains showed more clonal expansion and lower generation probabilities than non-associated chains that were equally common. According to a later analysis, parvovirus B19, influenza, CMV and Epstein-Barr virus appeared linked to several top co-occurrence clusters. Assigning TCR associations to individual alleles was difficult when HLA alleles, especially DR and DQ, strongly co-occurred. A group of highly shared sequence variants was considered likely to be a technical artifact of the sequencing pipeline. An earlier analysis of approximately 500 of the donors showed that most TCR beta V segments appeared in productive rearrangements either about 87% or about 30% of the time, which broadly matched IMGT annotations. The authors suggested that the approach could potentially be extended to other disease states and immunological phenotypes. Because counts were too low, about 18 rarely observed V segments, including chromosome 9 orphons, were excluded from the earlier analysis of 587 of the donors. Some IMGT-functional V segments, including TRBV6-2 and TRBV6-3, could not be told apart with the 87-base-pair reads, so those segments were excluded. In vitro tests confirmed that a few of the cytomegalovirus-associated TCR beta chains recognize cytomegalovirus antigens. In a later analysis, some 17,000 TCR beta sequences were associated with specific HLA alleles at a false discovery rate of 0.05. A later analysis found that most CMV-associated TCR beta chains appeared HLA-restricted, with HLA associations seemingly driven largely by CMV exposure. A total of fewer than 200 TCR beta chains were listed by the study as associated with cytomegalovirus. Compared with the roughly 710-donor mean, donors in an Asian-associated ancestry cluster had fewer N-insertions in productive TCRs, according to a later genetic analysis. Linkage disequilibrium might explain the correlated functional status among segregating V segments, but an unknown experimental factor could not be ruled out. Most TCR sequences were observed very rarely across donors, whereas some public TCRs were present in many individuals. A further reported finding was that TCR beta sequences accurately predicted the HLA-A and HLA-B alleles for most subjects in the first cohort. In a later analysis, TCR association rates were found to vary across HLA loci, with the most associated TCRs seen for DRB1 alleles and the fewest for HLA-C alleles. The presence/absence analyses assumed that sequencing depth was roughly uniform across donors, and that assumption may not be true. Cytomegalovirus status was reported to be diagnosed by the classifier with high specificity and sensitivity in both the original and validation cohorts. Because HLA typing was missing for some donors at each locus, association tests included only the typed subset. For the cohort, immune exposure information was limited to CMV serostatus. In this cohort, only TCR beta chains were sequenced, and detectable features were limited by the absence of alpha or paired-chain data. A later genetic analysis associated a missense DCLRE1C variant with V-gene and J-gene trimming of TCR beta chains, and an independent cohort replicated the association.

The cohort comprised around 690 healthy bone marrow donors. At the time of sampling, every cohort member was nominally healthy, though immune exposures that went unrecorded were likely present. The donor tested CMV seronegative, placing the donor among the roughly 400 seronegative members of the cohort. Every donor gave a peripheral blood sample, and the peripheral blood mononuclear cells from that sample were used for TCR beta sequencing. Genomic DNA was extracted from the blood cell samples with the Qiagen DNeasy Blood Extraction Kit. Library construction relied on the immunoSEQ multiplex PCR assay. The multiplex PCR relied on a mix of 60 forward primers for TCR Vbeta segments and 13 reverse primers for TCR Jbeta segments. The CDR3 region of rearranged TCR beta genes was amplified from genomic DNA with a multiplex PCR assay. The Illumina HiSeq System was used to sequence the amplified TCR beta libraries as 87-base-pair reads. As for the original processing: A later analysis tallied 75 million to 85 million unique TCR beta chains across the 700 or so repertoires, and some 10 million of those chains were shared by two or more donors. Raw reads were error-corrected and collapsed into unique sequences with a nearest-neighbor algorithm that merged closely related sequences to remove PCR and sequencing errors. V, D and J gene segments were assigned by aligning CDR3 sequences to IMGT reference sequences. For a sequence to be retained, at least a six-nucleotide match to both a V gene segment and a J gene segment was required. A rearrangement counted as productive if the CDR3 had no stop codons and remained in frame with V and J, and every other rearrangement counted as non-productive. Following IMGT convention, CDR3 was defined as the stretch from the second conserved V-encoded cysteine to the conserved J-encoded phenylalanine. Sequences without an unambiguous match to a single V gene segment were excluded from the earlier analysis of a few hundred of the donors. In an earlier analysis of more than 500 of the donors, a V segment was called functional when productive rearrangements were above 56.7%, and segregating when the standard deviation between donors exceeded 5%. A statistical classification framework was built to diagnose cytomegalovirus status from the catalog of TCR beta chain sequences. In a later analysis, V and J genes were assigned by comparing TCR nucleotide sequences against IMGT/GENE-DB human TR gene sequences. Using the TCRdist pipeline, a later analysis assigned CDR3 sequences along with most-parsimonious VDJ recombination scenarios. A later analysis defined each TCR beta chain by its CDR3 amino acid sequence plus V-gene family, and excluded reads lacking a unique V-gene family. As a way to deal with suspected cross-contamination and a sequencing artifact, a later analysis dropped 592 nucleotide sequences that were highly shared and had low generation probability. For each public chain, a later analysis derived a clonal expansion index from normalized ranks of inferred template counts within each repertoire. In a later analysis, generation probabilities were computed with a VDJ recombination model fitted to out-of-frame rearrangements, and the resulting probabilities were checked against IGoR. In a later analysis, hypergeometric tests were used to score TCR-TCR, TCR-HLA and TCR-CMV co-occurrence, with a repertoire-size bias correction applied to TCR pairs. A later analysis estimated false discovery rates by permuting HLA or CMV assignments 20 times. A later analysis grouped co-occurring TCRs with DBSCAN, adding TCRdist sequence similarity when clustering within HLA-allele-positive subsets. Co-occurrence clustering excluded repertoires with fewer than 30,000 or more than 120,000 public chains, plus five with anomalous nucleotide sharing. The clones in this table, taken by TCRdb from immuneACCESS, are in-frame only. Not every clone is retained; where verified, under half of the shortfall comes from an unresolved V gene, and the cause of the rest is unknown. That table is the source of V, J and clone size, and D and trimming were worked out from the DNA. This sample comprises some 150,000 clones, 60% to 85% of them detected only once. The ten most abundant clones make up 3.9% of the sample.

The sequencing sample was made of PBMCs. The sequence came from a man in his late teens or twenties in good health and CMV-seronegative. The chain uses TRBV30 and TRBJ1-2; TRBD1 is perhaps the D gene, given 6 matching bases. CDR3 sequence: CAWRIQGRGYGYTF. The DNA sequence reads TGTGCCTGGAGAATCCAGGGGCGTGGCTATGGCTACACCTTC.